A selection of T cell receptor beta chains follows, all from one sample in a study of monozygotic twins with cystic fibrosis. Assay used: immunoSEQ multiplex PCR; TCRdb lists only in-frame clones, some missing. This sample has some 11,000 clones, with roughly 96% found just once. The sequencing sample was made of blood. The receptors stem from a boy younger than 18 with cystic fibrosis. Both conserved end residues are part of each CDR3. Only part of the rows carry a size: once, few, many, or a class if the clone is expanded.

v_call | clone_size | cdr3_aa
TRBV11-2 | . | CASERQTTGELFF
TRBV9 | once | CASSVAGTTGELFF
TRBV9 | . | CASSVAEGWVYGYTF
TRBV9 | . | CASSITTSDYNEQFF
TRBV28 | . | CASSPGRREAFF
TRBV27 | few | CASTRGGEQFF
TRBV14 | . | CASSLYMGTEAFF
TRBV6-6 | . | CASSYTPPSYNEQFF
TRBV6-5 | once | CASSYDGVSEKLFF
TRBV27 | . | CASSLSGTSSYEQYF
TRBV19 | . | CASSILAGPNEQFF
TRBV7-9 | . | CASSLARQGNQPQHF
TRBV7-8 | . | CASSLVTERRGYTF
TRBV7-8 | once | CASSFTGKETQYF
TRBV28 | . | CASSFWTGKAKNIQYF
TRBV6-5 | . | CASSQTGVNQPQHF
TRBV7-2 | . | CASSFGGVNSPLHF
TRBV6-6 | . | CASKPEGARSNTEAFF
TRBV28 | . | CASRLPGTGGSEQYF
TRBV18 | . | CASSPRRQGVPYEQYF
TRBV2 | . | CASRVRTGSQETQYF
TRBV27 | . | CASSSTGNSGNTIYF
TRBV6-1 | . | CASSEAGGLAPGPTDTQYF
TRBV9 | . | CASSVAGAGLEGGYTF
TRBV25-1 | . | CASSDYNEQFF
TRBV4-1 | . | CASSNKTFFGNQPQHF
TRBV2 | . | CASTPENTIYF
TRBV7-2 | . | CASSLARYTEAFF
TRBV5-1 | . | CASSLRGEETQYF
TRBV6-6 | . | CASSSLQGRMNTEAFF
TRBV1 | . | CTSSQDARSYEQYF
TRBV19 | . | CASSIGVGGRATEAFF
TRBV10-3 | . | CAISGTYYNEQFF
TRBV7-3 | . | CASSLTGTGAAGANVLTF
TRBV5-6 | . | CASSLGTSGYEQYF
TRBV18 | . | CASSPSMQSEAFF
TRBV30 | once | CAWSAGPETQYF
TRBV5-4 | . | CASSLMGGSYEQYF
TRBV6-5 | . | CASRITARFTEAFF